This T cell receptor (beta chain) is drawn from a study of shared T cell receptors in the human thymus. Losses at the gene ends were 7 bases for V and 8 bases for J; bases not matched to a gene: 21. The germline V gene has CDR1 SGHRS and CDR2 YFSETQ. There are 17 residues in the CDR3. The table came from immunoSEQ multiplex PCR; TCRdb's copy has only in-frame clones and leaves some out. The repertoire has about 540,000 clones, around 82% of them found once; the top ten carry 0.013%. These data are also associated with another study on human thymus T cells. From that report: Corrective heart surgery yielded the resections from which the thymus tissue came.

The origin of this receptor is a boy under two years old with a congenital heart defect. The sequenced material came from thymocytes. The chain recombines TRBV5-1 with TRBJ2-1; TRBD2 aligns across 7 bases. CDR3 residues: CASVPPLAVGGDHEQFF. The CDR3 DNA sequence: TGCGCCAGCGTCCCCCCCCTAGCGGTCGGAGGGGATCATGAGCAGTTCTTC.